This TCR beta chain appears in the sequencing data of a study of blood T cells in healthy people across ages. Turning to the study itself: Capturing about one barcoded beta molecule per two T cells was achieved by template switching. Points from the study as a whole: With naive T cell percentage, TCR beta diversity showed a strong correlation. Versus aged donors, long-lived donors had higher diversity and more naive CD4+ cells.

This clonotype was observed at least ten times. Its antigen is unidentified. The CDR3 is 16 residues long. The V and J ends lost 3 bases and 5 bases, in that order; junction bases with no gene match: 9. CDR1 is DFQATT, CDR2 SNEGSKA, per germline (reference sequence). Each donor was a healthy Caucasian individual from Russia, aged roughly 6 to 95. Primed by a sample-barcoded 5' primer and a J-beta primer mix, a second PCR proceeded for roughly 7 to 12 cycles. TCRdb re-called the 5' RACE reads with MiXCR, one entry per CDR3 protein. The table shows approximately 1.5 million distinct CDR3 sequences, with roughly two fifths occurring only once.

The TCR sequence derives from a woman in her late teens or twenties in good health. Source material: blood. The chain links TRBV20-1 to TRBJ2-7; 14 bases match TRBD2. The CDR3 DNA follows: TGCAGTGCTAGTGGGGGGACTAGCGGGAGTCTACACGAGCAGTACTTC. Its protein is CSASGGTSGSLHEQYF.